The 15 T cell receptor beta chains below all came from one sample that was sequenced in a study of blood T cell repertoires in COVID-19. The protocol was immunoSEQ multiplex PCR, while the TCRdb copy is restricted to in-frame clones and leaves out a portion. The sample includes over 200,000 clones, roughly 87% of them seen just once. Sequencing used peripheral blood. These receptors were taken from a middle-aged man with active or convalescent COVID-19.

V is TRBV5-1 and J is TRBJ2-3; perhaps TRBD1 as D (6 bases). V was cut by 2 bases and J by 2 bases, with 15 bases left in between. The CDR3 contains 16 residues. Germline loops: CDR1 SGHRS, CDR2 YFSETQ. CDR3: CASSLGGQGNTDTQYF. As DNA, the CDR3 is TGCGCCAGCAGCTTAGGTGGGCAGGGGAACACAGATACGCAGTATTTT.

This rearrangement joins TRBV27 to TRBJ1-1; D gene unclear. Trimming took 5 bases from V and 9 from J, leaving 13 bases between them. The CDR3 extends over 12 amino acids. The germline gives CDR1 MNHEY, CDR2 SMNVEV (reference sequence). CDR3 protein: CASSQSGSKAFF. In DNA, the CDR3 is TGTGCCAGCAGTCAATCCGGGTCAAAAGCTTTCTTT.

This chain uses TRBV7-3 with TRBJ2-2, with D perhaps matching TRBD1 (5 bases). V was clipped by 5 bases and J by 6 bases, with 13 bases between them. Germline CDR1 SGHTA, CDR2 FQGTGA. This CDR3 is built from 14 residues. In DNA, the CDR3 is TGTGCCAGCAGCCCCTCAACAGGCCCCGGGGAGCTGTTTTTT. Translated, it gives CASSPSTGPGELFF. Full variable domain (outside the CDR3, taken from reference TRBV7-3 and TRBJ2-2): GAGVSQTPSNKVTEKGKYVELRCDPISGHTALYWYRQSLGQGPEFLIYFQGTGAADDSGLPNDRFFAVRPEGSVSTLKIQRTERGDSAVYLCASSPSTGPGELFFGEGSRLTVL.

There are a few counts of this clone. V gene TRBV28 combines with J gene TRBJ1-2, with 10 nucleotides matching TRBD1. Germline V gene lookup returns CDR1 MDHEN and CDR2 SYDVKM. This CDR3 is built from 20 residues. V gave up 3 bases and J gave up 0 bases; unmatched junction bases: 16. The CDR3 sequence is CASSLGPMTGGGPPNYGYTF. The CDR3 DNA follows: TGTGCCAGCAGTTTGGGGCCTATGACAGGGGGCGGCCCCCCTAACTATGGCTACACCTTC.

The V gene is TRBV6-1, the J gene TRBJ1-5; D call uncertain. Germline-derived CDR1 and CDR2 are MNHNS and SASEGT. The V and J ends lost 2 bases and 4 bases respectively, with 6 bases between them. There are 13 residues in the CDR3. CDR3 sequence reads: CASSEYGNQPQHF. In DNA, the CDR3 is TGTGCCAGCAGTGAATACGGGAATCAGCCCCAGCATTTT.

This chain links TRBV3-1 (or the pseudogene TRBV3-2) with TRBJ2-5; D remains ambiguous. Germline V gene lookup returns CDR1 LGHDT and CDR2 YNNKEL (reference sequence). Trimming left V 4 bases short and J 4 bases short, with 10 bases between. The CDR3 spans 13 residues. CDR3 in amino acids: CASSRSVVETQYF. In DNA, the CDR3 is TGTGCCAGCAGCCGGTCGGTTGTAGAGACCCAGTACTTC.

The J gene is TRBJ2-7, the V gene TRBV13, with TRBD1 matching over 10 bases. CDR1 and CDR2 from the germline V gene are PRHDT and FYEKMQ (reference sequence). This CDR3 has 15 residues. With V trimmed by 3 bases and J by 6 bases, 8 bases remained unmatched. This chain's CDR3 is CASSFEGQGIGEQYF. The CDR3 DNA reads TGTGCCAGCAGCTTCGAGGGACAGGGGATCGGCGAGCAGTACTTC.

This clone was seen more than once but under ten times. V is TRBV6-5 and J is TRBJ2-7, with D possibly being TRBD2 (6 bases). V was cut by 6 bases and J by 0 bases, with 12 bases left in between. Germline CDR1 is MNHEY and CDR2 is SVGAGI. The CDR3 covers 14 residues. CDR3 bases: TGTGCCAGCAGGGACTACCAGTCCTCCTACGAGCAGTACTTC. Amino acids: CASRDYQSSYEQYF.

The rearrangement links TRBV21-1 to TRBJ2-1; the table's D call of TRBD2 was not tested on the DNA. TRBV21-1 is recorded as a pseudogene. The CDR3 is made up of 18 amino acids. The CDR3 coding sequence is TGTGCCAGCAGCAAGGAGACTAGCGGGAGAGGTAGCGGGGGTGAGCAGTTCTTC. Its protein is CASSKETSGRGSGGEQFF.

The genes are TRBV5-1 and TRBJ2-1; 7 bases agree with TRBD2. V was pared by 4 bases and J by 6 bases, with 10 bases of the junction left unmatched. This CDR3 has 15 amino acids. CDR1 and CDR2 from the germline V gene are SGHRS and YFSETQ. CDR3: CASSQRSGRGNEQFF. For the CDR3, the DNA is TGCGCCAGCAGCCAGAGGTCAGGGAGGGGCAATGAGCAGTTCTTC. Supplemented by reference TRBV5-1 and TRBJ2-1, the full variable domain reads KAGVTQTPRYLIKTRGQQVTLSCSPISGHRSVSWYQQTPGQGLQFLFEYFSETQRNKGNFPGRFSGRQFSNSRSEMNVSTLELGDSALYLCASSQRSGRGNEQFFGPGTRLTVL.

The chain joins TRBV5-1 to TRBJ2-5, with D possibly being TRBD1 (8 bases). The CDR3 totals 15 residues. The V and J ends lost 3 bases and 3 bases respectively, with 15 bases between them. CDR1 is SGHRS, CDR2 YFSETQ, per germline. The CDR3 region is CASSYSTGGEETQYF. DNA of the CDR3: TGCGCCAGCAGCTATTCCACAGGGGGGGAAGAGACCCAGTACTTC. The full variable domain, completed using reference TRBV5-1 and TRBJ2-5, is KAGVTQTPRYLIKTRGQQVTLSCSPISGHRSVSWYQQTPGQGLQFLFEYFSETQRNKGNFPGRFSGRQFSNSRSEMNVSTLELGDSALYLCASSYSTGGEETQYFGPGTRLLVL.

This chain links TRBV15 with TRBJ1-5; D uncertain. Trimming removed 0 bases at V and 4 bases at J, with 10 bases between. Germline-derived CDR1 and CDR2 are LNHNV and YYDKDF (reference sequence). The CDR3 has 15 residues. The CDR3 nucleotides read TGTGCCACCAGCAGAGATTTAGTCCCAAATCAGCCCCAGCATTTT. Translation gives CATSRDLVPNQPQHF.

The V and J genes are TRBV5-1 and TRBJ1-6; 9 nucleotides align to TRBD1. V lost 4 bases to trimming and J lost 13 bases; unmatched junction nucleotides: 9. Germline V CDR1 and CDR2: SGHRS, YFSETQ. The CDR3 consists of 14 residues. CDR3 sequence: CASSMGQGSSPLHF. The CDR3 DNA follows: TGCGCCAGCAGCATGGGACAGGGCAGCTCCCCCCTCCACTTT.

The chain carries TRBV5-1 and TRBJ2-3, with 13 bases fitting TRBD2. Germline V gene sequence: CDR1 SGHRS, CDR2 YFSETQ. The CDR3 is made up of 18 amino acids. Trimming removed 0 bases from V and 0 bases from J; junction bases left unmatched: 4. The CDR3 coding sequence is TGCGCCAGCAGCTTGGGGACTAGCGGGGGACCTAGCACAGATACGCAGTATTTT. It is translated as CASSLGTSGGPSTDTQYF. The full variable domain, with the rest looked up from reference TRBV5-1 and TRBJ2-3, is KAGVTQTPRYLIKTRGQQVTLSCSPISGHRSVSWYQQTPGQGLQFLFEYFSETQRNKGNFPGRFSGRQFSNSRSEMNVSTLELGDSALYLCASSLGTSGGPSTDTQYFGPGTRLTVL.

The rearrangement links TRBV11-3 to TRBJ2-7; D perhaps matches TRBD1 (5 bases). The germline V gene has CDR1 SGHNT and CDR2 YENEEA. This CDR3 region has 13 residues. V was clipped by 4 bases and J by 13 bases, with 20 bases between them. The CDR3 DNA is TGTGCCAGCAGCTACAGGCCAACTGAAAAAATCTACTTC. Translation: CASSYRPTEKIYF.